The 20 T cell receptor beta chains presented below share a single source sample, sequenced in a study of early T cells in non-severe SARS-CoV-2 infection. TCRdb re-called the 5' RACE reads with MiXCR, one entry per CDR3 protein. The table records 75,000 to 95,000 distinct CDR3 sequences, approximately 15% of them present only once. Specimen: whole blood, collected at baseline. These receptors all come from an adult who was a healthcare worker with PCR-confirmed SARS-CoV-2 infection or an uninfected control (not recorded which).

V and J are TRBV4-3 and TRBJ2-4; 8 positions match TRBD2. The CDR3 length is 16 residues. After removal of 0 bases from V and 7 bases from J, the junction contained 8 bases not matched to a gene. CDR1 and CDR2 from the germline V gene are LGHNA and YSLEER. The CDR3 nucleotides read TGCGCCAGCAGCCAAGAGACGTCCCCGGGAGGGAACATTCAGTACTTC. It specifies CASSQETSPGGNIQYF.

This chain uses TRBV7-9 with TRBJ2-3; D is unclear. Trimming pared 4 bases from V and 1 base from J, leaving 15 bases between. The CDR3 is 16 amino acids. Germline V gene data show CDR1 as SEHNR and CDR2 as FQNEAQ (reference sequence). The CDR3 loop is CASSSPPPVRTDTQYF. In DNA, the CDR3 is TGTGCCAGCAGCTCTCCCCCCCCCGTACGCACAGATACGCAGTATTTT.

This chain uses TRBV2 with TRBJ2-7, with D perhaps matching TRBD2 (6 bases). The CDR3 covers 12 residues. With 6 bases removed from V and 2 bases from J, the gap between germline ends came to 8 bases. Germline V gene data show CDR1 as SNHLY and CDR2 as FYNNEI. This CDR3 reads CASSRETYEQYF. CDR3 DNA sequence: TGTGCCAGCAGCCGGGAGACCTACGAGCAGTACTTC.

This clonotype was counted only a few times. This chain links TRBV12-3 or TRBV12-4 with TRBJ2-2; D is ambiguous. The V and J ends lost 6 bases and 6 bases respectively, with 11 bases between them. This CDR3 has 13 residues. CDR3 bases: TGTGCCAGCAGGGCCCTAGGTCCCGGGGAGCTGTTTTTT. Translating it yields CASRALGPGELFF.

The J gene is TRBJ2-1, the V gene TRBV29-1; possible D gene TRBD2, 6 bases. V lost 4 bases, J lost 8 bases, and 12 bases lay in between. The germline V gene has CDR1 SQVTM and CDR2 ANQGSEA. This CDR3 spans 12 amino acids. The CDR3 is CSVGGGTDEQFF. Written as DNA, the CDR3 is TGCAGCGTTGGCGGCGGGACGGATGAGCAGTTCTTC.

At least ten counts were recorded for this clonotype. V usage is TRBV3-1 and J usage is TRBJ2-7; no clear D gene. Germline V CDR1 and CDR2: LGHDT, YNNKEL (reference sequence). V was shortened by 4 bases and J by 6 bases, with 10 bases between the two germline ends. There are 12 residues in the CDR3. CDR3 sequence (DNA): TGTGCCAGCAGCCGCCCCCTGGGCGAGCAGTACTTC. Translated, it gives CASSRPLGEQYF.

CDR3 in amino acids: CASSAPDRGFSNEQFF. The CDR3 nucleotides are TGTGCCAGCAGCGCCCCGGACAGGGGGTTTTCCAATGAGCAGTTCTTC. The chain recombines TRBV9 with TRBJ2-1; 10 bases agree with TRBD1. The germline V gene has CDR1 SGDLS and CDR2 YYNGEE. The CDR3 has 16 residues. The trim removed 3 bases at V and 6 bases at J, leaving 9 bases unmatched.

This clonotype was recorded many times. The chain carries TRBV12-3 or TRBV12-4 and TRBJ2-1; D is unclear. With 8 bases removed from V and 9 bases from J, the gap between germline ends came to 5 bases. The CDR3 has 9 amino acids. CDR3 sequence reads: CASGREQFF. CDR3 in DNA: TGTGCCAGCGGGCGTGAGCAGTTCTTC.

There are many counts of this clonotype. The chain uses TRBV20-1 and TRBJ2-3, with 8 bases matching TRBD2. The V segment lost 4 bases and the J segment 6 bases; nucleotides outside the gene matches: 9. Germline CDR1 DFQATT, CDR2 SNEGSKA (reference sequence). There are 14 residues in the CDR3. CDR3 DNA: TGCAGTGCTAATGCGCCGGGAGGGCTGGATACGCAGTATTTT. It codes for CSANAPGGLDTQYF.

This chain connects TRBV10-3 to TRBJ2-1, with D hard to call. This CDR3 contains 15 residues. Trimming took off 6 bases at V and 6 bases at J, with 18 bases between the two ends. Germline loops: CDR1 ENHRY, CDR2 SYGVKD. The DNA of the CDR3 is TGTGCCATCAGGCCCTCAGACGGGTCTTTCAATGAGCAGTTCTTC. It specifies CAIRPSDGSFNEQFF.

The chain recombines TRBV4-1 with TRBJ2-1; D gene ambiguous. The germline gives CDR1 MGHRA, CDR2 YSYEKL. The CDR3 extends over 17 amino acids. Deletions cut 0 bases from V and 0 bases from J, with 12 bases between. The CDR3 region is CASSQDFVAHSYNEQFF. The CDR3 nucleotides read TGCGCCAGCAGCCAAGATTTCGTCGCGCACTCCTACAATGAGCAGTTCTTC.

This chain links TRBV6-2 or TRBV6-3 with TRBJ2-1; 10 bases match TRBD2. This CDR3 has 16 amino acids. V was clipped by 6 bases and J by 3 bases; unmatched bases: 8. In germline, CDR1 is MNHEY, CDR2 SVGEGT. DNA of the CDR3: TGTGCCAGCAGGCACGGACTAGCGGAGATCTACAATGAGCAGTTCTTC. Its translation is CASRHGLAEIYNEQFF.

In this sample, this clonotype turned up a few times. The gene calls are TRBV28 and TRBJ2-7; a weak D match, TRBD1 (6 bases). CDR1 is MDHEN, CDR2 SYDVKM, per germline. The CDR3 runs to 13 residues. V gave up 2 bases and J gave up 5 bases, with 10 bases separating them. CDR3 nucleotide sequence: TGTGCCAGCAGTTTACAGGGGACCCACGAGCAGTACTTC. It encodes CASSLQGTHEQYF.

This chain uses TRBV20-1 with TRBJ1-1, with unresolved D. V was pared by 4 bases and J by 4 bases, with 10 bases between. In germline, CDR1 is DFQATT, CDR2 SNEGSKA (reference sequence). The CDR3 loop spans 12 amino acids. CDR3 bases: TGCAGTGCTATCCGGGTGGGCACTGAAGCTTTCTTT. It is translated as CSAIRVGTEAFF.

Ten or more counts support this clonotype. Here the CDR3 reads CASSPRWSSPEYEQYF. For the CDR3, the DNA is TGTGCCAGCAGTCCCCGATGGAGCAGCCCAGAATACGAGCAGTACTTC. The V gene is TRBV2, the J gene TRBJ2-7; D is undetermined. The CDR3 runs to 16 residues. V was trimmed by 5 bases and J by 4 bases, leaving 21 bases between them. Looked up from germline, CDR1 is SNHLY and CDR2 is FYNNEI.

The genes are TRBV11-2 and TRBJ2-1, with D maybe TRBD2 (5 bases). Trimming left V 1 base short and J 8 bases short, with 9 bases between. This CDR3 comprises 13 residues. The germline CDR1 and CDR2 sequences are SGHAT and FQNNGV. The DNA for the CDR3 is TGTGCCAGCAGCTTAGCTGGGAGCGATGAGCAGTTCTTC. Amino acids: CASSLAGSDEQFF.

In this sample, this clonotype turned up a few times. This chain links TRBV20-1 with TRBJ2-7, with no clear D. The V end was cut by 3 bases, the J end by 5 bases, with 11 bases between. This CDR3 comprises 12 residues. CDR1 DFQATT and CDR2 SNEGSKA come from the germline V gene (reference sequence). The CDR3 sequence is CSARDRAHEQYF. The CDR3 DNA reads TGCAGTGCTAGGGATAGAGCGCACGAGCAGTACTTC.

This clonotype was detected only a few times. Sequence at one end of the junction differs from germline and may be a read error. The V gene is TRBV28, the J gene TRBJ2-1; 10 nucleotides agree with TRBD2. The germline gives CDR1 MDHEN, CDR2 SYDVKM. The CDR3 runs 12 residues. The CDR3 coding sequence is TGTGCCAGCACAAGCGGGAGGGCAGCATGGGTCTTC. This translates into CASTSGRAAWVF.

In its sample, this clonotype was seen a few times. As DNA, the CDR3 is TGCAGTGCTAGGGAGATAGCTGGAAACACCATATATTTT. Its translation is CSAREIAGNTIYF. The V and J genes are TRBV20-1 and TRBJ1-3; D gene ambiguous. This CDR3 has 13 amino acids. The germline V and J ends were trimmed by 3 bases and 2 bases, with 8 bases remaining between them. Germline CDR1 and CDR2: DFQATT and SNEGSKA (reference sequence).

This clonotype has a count of ten or more. This chain uses TRBV7-2 with TRBJ2-3, with 7 bases identical to TRBD2. After removal of 7 bases from V and 0 bases from J, the junction contained 7 bases not matched to a gene. Germline V gene data show CDR1 as SGHTA and CDR2 as FQGNSA. There are 15 residues in the CDR3. CDR3 residues: CASTPSGASTDTQYF. CDR3 nucleotides: TGTGCCAGCACCCCTAGCGGAGCTAGCACAGATACGCAGTATTTT.